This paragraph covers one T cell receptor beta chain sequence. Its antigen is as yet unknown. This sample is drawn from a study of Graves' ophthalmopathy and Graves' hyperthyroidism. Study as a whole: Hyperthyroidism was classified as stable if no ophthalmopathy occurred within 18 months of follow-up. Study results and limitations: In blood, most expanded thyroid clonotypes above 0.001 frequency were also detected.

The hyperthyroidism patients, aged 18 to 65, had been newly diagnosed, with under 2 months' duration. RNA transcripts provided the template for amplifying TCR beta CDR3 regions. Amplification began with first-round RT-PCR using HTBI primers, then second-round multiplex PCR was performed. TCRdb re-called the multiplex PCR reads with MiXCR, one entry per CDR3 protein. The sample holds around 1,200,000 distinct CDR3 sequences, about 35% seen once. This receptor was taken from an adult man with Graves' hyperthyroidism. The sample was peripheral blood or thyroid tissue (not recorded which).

In nucleotides, the CDR3 is TGTGCCAGCAGTTCGGGGGTGGCAGAACGAGCTTTCTTT. Translated: CASSSGVAERAFF. J is TRBJ1-1 and V is TRBV2, with a possible D match to TRBD1 (5 bases). The CDR3 is made up of 13 amino acids. Germline V CDR1 and CDR2: SNHLY, FYNNEI. V was pared by 5 bases and J by 10 bases, with 17 bases between.